This T cell receptor (beta chain) was found in a study of cytomegalovirus exposure and HLA in healthy donors. V lost 5 bases and J lost 2, with 2 bases in between. The CDR3 is 10 residues long. Germline lookup yields CDR1 DFQATT and CDR2 SNEGSKA (reference sequence). PCR employed 60 Vbeta and 13 Jbeta primers. Sequenced by immunoSEQ multiplex PCR; TCRdb stores in-frame clones only, minus some. The data contain roughly 100,000 clones, around 76% of them singletons. The receptor was derived from a woman between 18 and 30 years old in good health and CMV-seropositive. What was sequenced was PBMCs. The genes are TRBV20-1 and TRBJ2-3; D uncertain. The CDR3 reads CSAYTDTQYF. In DNA, the CDR3 is TGCAGTGCTTACACAGATACGCAGTATTTT.